The next 28 T cell receptor beta chains were all read from a single sample in a study of cytomegalovirus exposure and HLA in healthy donors. PCR primers comprised 60 Vbeta and 13 Jbeta primers. Using immunoSEQ multiplex PCR, the repertoire was profiled, and TCRdb retains in-frame clones only, with some absent. This sample yields around 140,000 clones, of which approximately 75% are seen a single time; less than 4.5% belongs to the top ten. Specimen: PBMCs. The receptors stem from a man over 45 in good health and CMV-seropositive.

This clone was counted a few times. Other DNA sequences of this sample code for an identical CDR3. J is TRBJ2-7 and V is TRBV27, with 9 bases lining up with TRBD1. CDR1 is MNHEY, CDR2 SMNVEV, per germline (reference sequence). This CDR3 spans 15 amino acids. V was clipped by 4 bases and J by 2 bases; unmatched bases: 6. The CDR3 protein is CASSSMGQGAYEQYF. For the CDR3, the DNA is TGTGCCAGCAGTTCGATGGGACAGGGTGCCTACGAGCAGTACTTC.

The chain joins TRBV4-2 to TRBJ2-2; TRBD2 matches 12 bases. V shed 1 base and J 7 bases; nucleotides not matched to a gene: 4. CDR1 LGHNA and CDR2 YNFKEQ come from the germline V gene. The CDR3 has 16 amino acids. The CDR3 loop is CASSQGLAGVGGELFF. The CDR3 nucleotides read TGTGCCAGCAGCCAAGGACTAGCGGGGGTTGGCGGGGAGCTGTTTTTT.

V usage is TRBV28 and J usage is TRBJ2-1; 9 nucleotides match TRBD1. Germline V gene sequence: CDR1 MDHEN, CDR2 SYDVKM. This CDR3 has 16 residues. The ends lost 5 bases at V and 10 bases at J; junction bases unmatched: 15. The CDR3 here is CASSLLGGQGGEEQFF. For the CDR3, the DNA is TGTGCCAGCAGTCTCCTTGGGGGACAGGGTGGGGAGGAGCAGTTCTTC.

V and J are TRBV2 and TRBJ2-1, with TRBD2 matching 11 bases. J gave up 10 bases and V 6 bases, and 5 bases lay outside the gene matches. The CDR3 is 13 amino acids. Germline CDR1 is SNHLY and CDR2 is FYNNEI. The CDR3, as DNA: TGTGCCAGCAGGAGGACTAGCGGGTACGAGCAGTTCTTC. Its protein product is CASRRTSGYEQFF.

V usage is TRBV6-1 and J usage is TRBJ2-1; TRBD2 is a possible D gene (7 bases). Trimming left V 6 bases short and J 2 bases short, with 14 bases between. The germline V gene has CDR1 MNHNS and CDR2 SASEGT. This CDR3 has 15 amino acids. The CDR3 is CASRPTGGPYNEQFF. In DNA, the CDR3 is TGTGCCAGCAGGCCAACGGGGGGCCCCTACAATGAGCAGTTCTTC.

This clone was observed a handful of times. V gene TRBV2 combines with J gene TRBJ1-4; perhaps TRBD1 as D (5 bases). CDR1 and CDR2 from the germline V gene are SNHLY and FYNNEI. This CDR3 has 16 amino acids. The ends were cut back, 6 bases at V and 0 bases at J, with 14 bases in the middle. The CDR3 DNA reads as TGTGCCAGCAGCCCTGACAGCTATGCAACTAATGAAAAACTGTTTTTT. It encodes CASSPDSYATNEKLFF.

This chain links TRBV25-1 with TRBJ2-6, with 11 bases aligning to TRBD1. CDR1 is MGHDK and CDR2 is SYGVNS in the germline V gene. Losses at the gene ends were 7 bases for V and 2 bases for J; bases not matched to a gene: 7. CDR3 size: 17 residues. CDR3 nucleotide sequence: TGTGCCAGCAAGCCGGGACAGGGGGTGACTGGGGCCAACGTCCTGACTTTC. It encodes CASKPGQGVTGANVLTF.

This clone is a singleton in its sample. The V call is TRBV14, the J call TRBJ1-2; 7 bases are shared with TRBD1. The CDR3 length is 13 residues. The germline gives CDR1 SGHDN, CDR2 FVKESK. The J segment lost 4 bases and the V segment lost 1 base, leaving 0 bases of the junction unmatched. The CDR3 spells CASSQAGGYGYTF. As DNA, the CDR3 is TGTGCCAGCAGCCAAGCAGGGGGCTATGGCTACACCTTC.

This clone has just a few counts. The rearrangement links TRBV6-5 to TRBJ1-1; 9 bases agree with TRBD1. This CDR3 spans 14 amino acids. Germline assignment: CDR1 MNHEY and CDR2 SVGAGI. V was clipped by 2 bases and J by 4 bases; unmatched bases: 2. CDR3 nucleotides: TGTGCCAGCAGTTACGTGGGACAGGGCACTGAAGCTTTCTTT. Translated, it gives CASSYVGQGTEAFF.

The V call is TRBV5-1, the J call TRBJ1-2; D unclear. This CDR3 region has 13 residues. The germline V gene encodes CDR1 SGHRS and CDR2 YFSETQ. V was clipped by 4 bases and J by 1 base, with 8 bases between them. The CDR3 DNA is TGCGCCAGCAGCCGGGATGATAACTATGGCTACACCTTC. This encodes CASSRDDNYGYTF.

This clone was counted a few times. This chain joins TRBV2 and TRBJ1-2, with a weak D call TRBD1 (5 bases). Germline-derived CDR1 and CDR2 are SNHLY and FYNNEI. Deletions cut 6 bases from V and 5 bases from J, with 13 bases between. CDR3 length: 13 amino acids. The CDR3 DNA reads as TGTGCCAGCAGCCAGCAGGAGGGGTATGGCTACACCTTC. Amino acid sequence: CASSQQEGYGYTF.

J is TRBJ2-5 and V is TRBV5-1, with 7 bases that match TRBD1. V lost 0 bases and J lost 0; bases outside the gene matches: 5. The CDR3 is 16 residues long. Germline V gives CDR1 SGHRS, CDR2 YFSETQ. The CDR3 here is CASSLGSGGHQETQYF. CDR3 DNA sequence: TGCGCCAGCAGCTTGGGGTCAGGGGGTCACCAAGAGACCCAGTACTTC.

This clone was seen once. V is TRBV7-9 and J is TRBJ2-2, with 7 bases fitting TRBD1. CDR1 and CDR2 from the germline V gene are SEHNR and FQNEAQ (reference sequence). V was pared by 5 bases and J by 6 bases, with 15 bases of the junction left unmatched. The length of the CDR3 is 17 residues. For the CDR3, the DNA is TGTGCCAGCAGCAATCCCGGACAGGTCGAGTTTCCCGGGGAGCTGTTTTTT. Translated: CASSNPGQVEFPGELFF.

This clone was seen a single time. The chain joins TRBV9 to TRBJ1-5; 7 nucleotides match TRBD1. The CDR3 totals 14 residues. J lost 1 base, V lost 3 bases, and 1 base had no gene match. CDR1 is SGDLS, CDR2 YYNGEE, per germline. CDR3 in DNA: TGTGCCAGCAGCGCGGGACAGAGCAATCAGCCCCAGCATTTT. Amino acids: CASSAGQSNQPQHF.

The rearrangement joins TRBV29-1 to TRBJ2-1, with 16 bases aligning to TRBD2. V shed 3 bases and J 2 bases; nucleotides not matched to a gene: 4. The CDR3 is 17 residues long. Germline V gene data show CDR1 as SQVTM and CDR2 as ANQGSEA. As DNA, the CDR3 is TGCAGCGTTGATGGGACTAGCGGGAGGGGGACCTACAATGAGCAGTTCTTC. Translating gives CSVDGTSGRGTYNEQFF.

This clone was seen a few times. This sequence joins TRBV9 and TRBJ2-2; TRBD1 matches 8 bases. Germline CDR1 and CDR2: SGDLS and YYNGEE. Germline trimming cut 2 bases from V and 4 bases from J; bases unmatched to any gene: 7. The CDR3 is made up of 16 amino acids. The CDR3 coding sequence is TGTGCCAGCAGCGTGATCGACAGGGGTCCCACCGGGGAGCTGTTTTTT. This encodes CASSVIDRGPTGELFF. Based on the CDR3 plus reference TRBV9 and TRBJ2-2, the full variable domain is DSGVTQTPKHLITATGQRVTLRCSPRSGDLSVYWYQQSLDQGLQFLIQYYNGEERAKGNILERFSAQQFPDLHSELNLSSLELGDSALYFCASSVIDRGPTGELFFGEGSRLTVL.

The chain combines TRBV6-5 with TRBJ2-1, with TRBD1 as a possible D gene (6 bases). This CDR3 region has 14 residues. Germline lookup yields CDR1 MNHEY and CDR2 SVGAGI. V lost 2 bases, J lost 4 bases, and 9 bases lay in between. The CDR3 loop reads CASSYRDIYNEQFF. The CDR3 region has the DNA TGTGCCAGCAGTTACCGGGACATATACAATGAGCAGTTCTTC.

J is TRBJ1-5 and V is TRBV6-6; D is possibly TRBD1 (6 bases). Germline-derived CDR1 and CDR2 are MNHNY and SVGAGI (reference sequence). V lost 8 bases and J 7 bases, leaving 12 bases between the germline ends. The CDR3 totals 12 residues. The CDR3 DNA reads as TGTGCCAGCGGTGGGGGCGAACAGCCCCAGCATTTT. Amino acid sequence: CASGGGEQPQHF.

The chain is built from TRBV4-2 and TRBJ1-2; TRBD1 matches at 8 bases. The germline CDR1 and CDR2 sequences are LGHNA and YNFKEQ. Germline trimming cut 0 bases from V and 6 bases from J; bases unmatched to any gene: 12. CDR3 length equals 17 residues. CDR3 protein: CASSQEAWAGGSNGYTF. CDR3 coding DNA: TGTGCCAGCAGCCAAGAGGCTTGGGCAGGGGGCTCTAATGGCTACACCTTC.

The chain recombines TRBV7-8 with TRBJ1-1; TRBD1 agrees at 7 bases. CDR1 and CDR2 from the germline V gene are SGHVS and FQNEAQ. The CDR3 is made up of 15 amino acids. J was trimmed by 5 bases and V by 4 bases; bases with no gene match: 10. The CDR3: CASSYNTGVRTEAFF. In DNA, the CDR3 is TGTGCCAGCAGCTATAACACAGGGGTTAGGACTGAAGCTTTCTTT.

Regarding this clone: At the DNA level, this CDR3 is encoded by other sequences in the same sample as well. This chain joins TRBV27 and TRBJ2-3; D is perhaps TRBD2 (6 bases). This CDR3 contains 17 residues. Germline lookup yields CDR1 MNHEY and CDR2 SMNVEV (reference sequence). Trimming left V 5 bases short and J 0 bases short, with 18 bases between. CDR3 DNA sequence: TGTGCCAGCAGTCCTAAAGGTGGGGGGTTAAGCACAGATACGCAGTATTTT. Translation: CASSPKGGGLSTDTQYF.

CDR3 sequence reads: CASSLGGSQQEQYF. The CDR3, as DNA: TGTGCCAGCAGCTTAGGCGGGAGTCAGCAAGAGCAGTACTTC. The J gene is TRBJ2-7, the V gene TRBV7-2, with 7 bases fitting TRBD2. CDR1 SGHTA and CDR2 FQGNSA come from the germline V gene. The CDR3 has 14 residues. Unmatched junction bases numbered 7, after V lost 1 base and J lost 7 bases.

This clone was counted only a few times. The rearrangement uses TRBV5-4 and TRBJ1-2; TRBD1 matches at 8 bases. This CDR3 is 14 amino acids long. Germline CDR1 SGHNT, CDR2 YYREEE (reference sequence). After removal of 4 bases from V and 2 bases from J, the junction contained 4 bases not matched to a gene. CDR3 sequence (DNA): TGTGCCAGCAGCCGGGACAGGATGAACTATGGCTACACCTTC. It translates to CASSRDRMNYGYTF.

This clone showed up just a few times. This chain uses TRBV29-1 with TRBJ1-5; D gene uncertain. Trimming took 5 bases from V and 1 from J, leaving 9 bases between them. The CDR3 extends over 13 amino acids. Germline V gene sequence: CDR1 SQVTM, CDR2 ANQGSEA. This CDR3 reads CSVRGHSNQPQHF. The CDR3 coding sequence is TGCAGCGTTCGCGGGCACAGCAATCAGCCCCAGCATTTT.

The chain carries TRBV11-3 and TRBJ2-7; maybe TRBD1 (6 bases). Germline values: CDR1 SGHNT, CDR2 YENEEA. Trimming removed 1 base at V and 1 base at J, with 11 bases between. This CDR3 spans 15 amino acids. This CDR3 reads CASSLAAGASYEQYF. DNA of the CDR3: TGTGCCAGCAGCTTAGCTGCAGGGGCGTCCTACGAGCAGTACTTC.

Regarding this clone: An end of the junction does not agree with germline; a read error may underlie this. This rearrangement joins TRBV7-7 to TRBJ2-5, with a possible D match to TRBD1 (7 bases). Germline V gives CDR1 SSHAT, CDR2 FNYEAQ (reference sequence). This CDR3 contains 15 residues. In DNA form, the CDR3 reads TGTGCTAGCAGCCGAAGGGGGCGGGGACTAGAGACCCAGTACTTC. This translates into CASSRRGRGLETQYF.

V is TRBV29-1 and J is TRBJ2-5; D uncertain. This CDR3 is built from 12 residues. Trimming stripped 3 bases from V and 5 bases from J, with 10 bases between. Germline V gene lookup returns CDR1 SQVTM and CDR2 ANQGSEA. The chain's CDR3 is CSVEVAVETQYF. CDR3 nucleotide sequence: TGCAGCGTTGAGGTGGCTGTGGAGACCCAGTACTTC.

This chain uses TRBV7-8 with TRBJ1-5; D is undetermined. The CDR3 length is 14 residues. The V and J ends lost 3 bases and 7 bases respectively, with 13 bases between them. Germline V lookup: CDR1 SGHVS, CDR2 FQNEAQ. CDR3 in DNA: TGTGCCAGCAGCTTGACCTCGGCGGTCCAGCCCCAGCATTTT. Its translation is CASSLTSAVQPQHF.